This TCR beta chain was obtained from a study of T cells in Graves' hyperthyroidism and ophthalmopathy. Study-level results: Blood held most thyroid clonotypes expanded above 0.001 frequency.

Points on this clonotype: Its specificity is not known.

CDR3 length equals 14 residues. V was cut by 2 bases and J by 6 bases, with 10 bases left in between. The germline gives CDR1 MNHEY, CDR2 SVGAGI. Hyperthyroidism was newly diagnosed in patients aged 18 to 65 (duration under 2 months). The TCR beta CDR3 regions underwent amplification using RNA transcripts as the source. The HTBI primer set drove a first-round RT-PCR of the TCR CDR3. TCRdb re-called the multiplex PCR reads with MiXCR, one entry per CDR3 protein. This repertoire shows approximately 870,000 distinct CDR3 sequences, over 35% found once; its top ten account for 7.5% to 9.5%. The TCR was taken from a man aged 18-30 years with Graves' hyperthyroidism. This chain links TRBV6-5 with TRBJ2-2, with a weak D call TRBD1 (6 bases). What was sequenced was blood. The CDR3 DNA reads as TGTGCCAGCAGTTACAGGGGGTTCGCCGGGGAGCTGTTTTTT. Translating gives CASSYRGFAGELFF.